These T cell receptor beta chains were read from a single sample in a study of graft-versus-host responses after intestinal transplantation. Profiling relied on immunoSEQ multiplex PCR, and the TCRdb table lists in-frame clones only, not all of them. The sample shows about 70,000 clones, nearly 90% of them seen only once. Their target antigens are unknown. The sequencing used unstimulated CD8+ T cells sorted from spleen or lymph node cells, collected before transplant. These receptors came from a human donor who was the organ donor for an intestinal transplant. Both conserved end residues are part of each CDR3. D genes are given only for firm matches. Rows may omit the clone size; those that give it use once, few, many or a size class.

D gene: NA; J gene: TRBJ2-5; V gene: TRBV7-9; clone size: NA; CDR3 DNA: TGTGCCAGCAGTTGGGGGGTGCGGGCACAAGAGACCCAGTACTTC; CDR3 protein: CASSWGVRAQETQYF
D gene: TRBD2; J gene: TRBJ2-1; V gene: TRBV11-2; clone size: NA; CDR3 DNA: TGTGCCAGCAGCACTATTAGCGGGGGGTACAATGAGCAGTTCTTC; CDR3 protein: CASSTISGGYNEQFF
D gene: TRBD2; J gene: TRBJ2-3; V gene: TRBV2; clone size: once; CDR3 DNA: TGTGCCAGCAGTACCCGGGGGGTGACCGAATACACGCAGTATTTT; CDR3 protein: CASSTRGVTEYTQYF
D gene: TRBD1; J gene: TRBJ1-2; V gene: TRBV5-1; clone size: NA; CDR3 DNA: TGCGCCAGCAGCAAAACGACCGGGACAGGGGATCACTATGGCTACACCTTC; CDR3 protein: CASSKTTGTGDHYGYTF
D gene: TRBD1; J gene: TRBJ2-1; V gene: TRBV4-1; clone size: NA; CDR3 DNA: TGCGCCAGCAGCTGGGACAGGGCAGACAATGAGCAGTTCTTC; CDR3 protein: CASSWDRADNEQFF
D gene: TRBD1; J gene: TRBJ2-2; V gene: TRBV5-5; clone size: NA; CDR3 DNA: TGTGCCAGCAGCTTCGGACAGGGGGAAGGTACCGGGGAGCTGTTTTTT; CDR3 protein: CASSFGQGEGTGELFF
D gene: NA; J gene: TRBJ2-1; V gene: TRBV9; clone size: NA; CDR3 DNA: TGTGCCAGCAGCGTAAGGGGGGTCAGGGGGGAAAAATACAATGAGCAGTTCTTC; CDR3 protein: CASSVRGVRGEKYNEQFF
D gene: TRBD2; J gene: TRBJ2-1; V gene: TRBV27; clone size: NA; CDR3 DNA: TGTGCCAGCAGTTTGGGGACTAGTTTCCACAATGAGCAGTTCTTC; CDR3 protein: CASSLGTSFHNEQFF
D gene: TRBD1; J gene: TRBJ2-1; V gene: TRBV12-5; clone size: NA; CDR3 DNA: TGTGCTAGTGGTTTTGGTCAGGGGGCCTACAATGAGCAGTTCTTC; CDR3 protein: CASGFGQGAYNEQFF
D gene: NA; J gene: TRBJ2-2; V gene: TRBV7-3; clone size: NA; CDR3 DNA: TGTGCCAGCAGCTCGCAACGAGCCGGGGAGCTGTTTTTT; CDR3 protein: CASSSQRAGELFF
D gene: NA; J gene: TRBJ1-6; V gene: TRBV4-1; clone size: NA; CDR3 DNA: TGCGCCAGCAGCCAAGCACGGCGGTATAATTCACCCCTCCACTTT; CDR3 protein: CASSQARRYNSPLHF
D gene: TRBD1; J gene: TRBJ1-2; V gene: TRBV5-4; clone size: NA; CDR3 DNA: TGTGCCAGCAGCTTGGTTGGGGACAGATTCTATGGCTACACCTTC; CDR3 protein: CASSLVGDRFYGYTF
D gene: TRBD2; J gene: TRBJ2-5; V gene: TRBV13; clone size: NA; CDR3 DNA: TGTGCCAGCAGCTTAGGTCGGGGAGCGGGGGAGACCCAGTACTTC; CDR3 protein: CASSLGRGAGETQYF
D gene: NA; J gene: TRBJ2-5; V gene: TRBV4-3; clone size: NA; CDR3 DNA: TGCGCCAGCAGCCAAGAGACCGGGGGTAAAGAGACCCAGTACTTC; CDR3 protein: CASSQETGGKETQYF
D gene: NA; J gene: TRBJ2-2; V gene: TRBV9; clone size: NA; CDR3 DNA: TGTGCCAGCAGCGCGCTAGCTCCCGGGGAGCTGTTTTTT; CDR3 protein: CASSALAPGELFF
D gene: NA; J gene: TRBJ1-2; V gene: TRBV11-2; clone size: NA; CDR3 DNA: TGTGCCAGCAGCCCGACGACAGAGAGTTATGGCTACACCTTC; CDR3 protein: CASSPTTESYGYTF
D gene: TRBD1; J gene: TRBJ1-1; V gene: TRBV19; clone size: once; CDR3 DNA: TGTGCCATAAAGACAGGGGCCGAAGCTTTCTTT; CDR3 protein: CAIKTGAEAFF
D gene: NA; J gene: TRBJ2-3; V gene: TRBV6-4; clone size: NA; CDR3 DNA: TGTGCCAGCAGTGACTCCGGAGGGGCAGATACGCAGTATTTT; CDR3 protein: CASSDSGGADTQYF
D gene: TRBD1; J gene: TRBJ1-5; V gene: TRBV5-5; clone size: NA; CDR3 DNA: TGTGCCAGCAGTTTCCGGGACAGGGCCTATAGCAATCAGCCCCAGCATTTT; CDR3 protein: CASSFRDRAYSNQPQHF
D gene: NA; J gene: TRBJ2-4; V gene: TRBV27; clone size: NA; CDR3 DNA: TGTGCCAGCAGGACCTTACGACAGAAGGCCAAAAACATTCAGTACTTC; CDR3 protein: CASRTLRQKAKNIQYF
D gene: NA; J gene: TRBJ2-1; V gene: TRBV2; clone size: NA; CDR3 DNA: TGTGCCAGCCCGGGCAAAAAGACTAACAATGAGCAGTTCTTC; CDR3 protein: CASPGKKTNNEQFF
D gene: NA; J gene: TRBJ1-2; V gene: TRBV13; clone size: NA; CDR3 DNA: TGTGCCAGCAGGCACGGCGGGGGGCTATATGGCTACACCTTC; CDR3 protein: CASRHGGGLYGYTF
D gene: NA; J gene: TRBJ1-6; V gene: TRBV5-4; clone size: NA; CDR3 DNA: TGTGCCAGCAGCTTGGAAGGGGTTGGTTCACCCCTCCACTTT; CDR3 protein: CASSLEGVGSPLHF
D gene: TRBD2; J gene: TRBJ2-2; V gene: TRBV4-3; clone size: NA; CDR3 DNA: TGCGCCAGCAGCCAACTTAGCGGGGGCTCAGGGGGGGAGCTGTTTTTT; CDR3 protein: CASSQLSGGSGGELFF